A selection of T cell receptor beta chains follows, all from one sample in a study of blood T cell repertoires in COVID-19. The repertoire was sequenced with immunoSEQ multiplex PCR; TCRdb's copy has only in-frame clones and lacks some. The top ten clones hold about 10% of a sample with more than 350,000 clones, 80% to 90% of them seen once. The sequenced material came from peripheral blood. Receptors were obtained from a woman aged 30 to 39 with COVID-19, enrolled during active disease. The CDR3 runs from the conserved cysteine through the conserved F or W. The order of the fields is V gene, J gene, clone size, D gene, CDR3 DNA, CDR3 protein. The D gene is left open where the match is weak. Not all rows give a size; the values are once, few, many and, for expanded clones, a class.

TRBV19	TRBJ2-6	.	.	TGTGCCAGCGGTTGGGCAGGTTCGTCTGGGGCCAACGTCCTGACTTTC	CASGWAGSSGANVLTF
TRBV29-1	TRBJ2-4	.	TRBD1	TGCAGCGTTGAGCAGGGGGACATTCAGTACTTC	CSVEQGDIQYF
TRBV5-8	TRBJ2-7	.	TRBD2	TGTGCCAGCAGCTTGGTTGCGGGGGAAGATTTCGAGCAGTACTTC	CASSLVAGEDFEQYF
TRBV9	TRBJ1-6	.	.	TGTGCCAGCAGCATCCGGCCAGGGGATTCGGCCCTCCACTTT	CASSIRPGDSALHF
TRBV27	TRBJ2-7	.	.	TGTGCCAGCAGTCTAATCGGTGGGGCCTTGAATAACGAGCAGTACTTC	CASSLIGGALNNEQYF
TRBV7-8	TRBJ2-7	.	TRBD1	TGTGCCAGCAGCCCGGAGGGGACAGGTTCCGTCGAGCAGTACTTC	CASSPEGTGSVEQYF
TRBV2	TRBJ2-2	once	.	TGTGCCAGCAGCAAAGGGGGTGGTGGCACCGGGGAGCTGTTTTTT	CASSKGGGGTGELFF
TRBV5-1	TRBJ2-7	once	.	TGCGCCAGCAGCCCGGGTACGGGCTCCTACGAGCAGTACTTC	CASSPGTGSYEQYF
TRBV12-1	TRBJ2-1	.	.	TGTGCCAGCAGGGGACAGCGGGAGTCCTACAATGAGCAGTTCTTC	CASRGQRESYNEQFF
TRBV6-5	TRBJ2-2	.	.	TGTGCCAGCAGTTACTCGGCAGGGTCCACCGGGGAGCTGTTTTTT	CASSYSAGSTGELFF
TRBV27	TRBJ2-1	.	TRBD2	TGTGCCAGCAGTTTAGCTGGCGGGAGAACTGAGCAGTTCTTC	CASSLAGGRTEQFF
TRBV20-1	TRBJ2-7	.	.	TGCAGTGCTAGTCAGGGAAACGAGCAGTACTTC	CSASQGNEQYF
TRBV10-3	TRBJ1-2	.	TRBD1	TGTGCCATCAGTGAGGGTCAGGGGGCATATAGTGGCTACACCTTC	CAISEGQGAYSGYTF
TRBV5-1	TRBJ2-7	.	TRBD1	TGCGCCAACCAGATGATGGACAGGGAGCCCTCCTACGAGCAGTACTTC	CANQMMDREPSYEQYF
TRBV6-4	TRBJ2-7	.	.	TGTGCCAGCAGTGCTCTAGCTGGTTCGGTAGTGAAGGAGCAGTACTTC	CASSALAGSVVKEQYF
TRBV7-9	TRBJ1-2	.	.	TGTGCCAGCAGCTTCCAGGGTAGAGCCGGCTACACCTTC	CASSFQGRAGYTF
TRBV3-1/TRBV3-2	TRBJ1-2	.	.	TGTGCCAGCAGCCTGAACCCTAAGGGACTCTATGGCTACACCTTC	CASSLNPKGLYGYTF
TRBV5-4	TRBJ2-7	.	TRBD2	TGTGCCAGAGAAAAGCGGGAGTCCTACGAGCAGTACTTC	CAREKRESYEQYF
TRBV18	TRBJ1-2	.	.	TGTGCCAGCTCACCACGGGCCTCTAACTATGGCTACACCTTC	CASSPRASNYGYTF
TRBV5-1	TRBJ1-5	.	.	TGCGCCAGCAGCTTGGCCTCCCAGGAAAATCAGCCCCAGCATTTT	CASSLASQENQPQHF
TRBV6-5	TRBJ1-1	.	.	TGTGCCAGCAGTTTTACAGGGTTCGGAGCTTTCTTT	CASSFTGFGAFF
TRBV28	TRBJ1-2	.	TRBD1	TGTGCCAGCAGTTTAAAGGGGGCCCGCTACACCTTC	CASSLKGARYTF